This T cell receptor beta chain was recovered during a study of cytomegalovirus exposure and HLA in healthy donors (dated by TCRdb to 2015 to 2018). At the level of the whole study: An earlier analysis of more than 550 of the donors reported 276 Gb of sequence data and 90 million to 120 million unique TCR beta sequences obtained from about 179 million T cells. The study profiled the T cell repertoires of some 610 subjects by immunosequencing and related them to cytomegalovirus serostatus. An earlier analysis of some 500 of the donors applied high-throughput TCR beta sequencing to assess whether each TCR beta V gene segment acted as functional or pseudogenic. Along with the approximately 650-subject first cohort, a separate validation cohort of roughly 110 different subjects was used. To study patterns of TCR occurrence, a later analysis re-analyzed previously published TCR beta repertoires from around 670 donors and added high-resolution HLA genotyping. Among under 450 genotyped donors of the cohort, an average of about 240,000 unique TCR beta nucleotide sequences were sequenced per donor, around a sixth of them non-productive. The aim of the study was to test whether cataloging public T cell receptors could identify signatures of past pathogen exposure. The study combined high-throughput TCR immunosequencing, statistical association of individual TCRs with disease status, and machine learning to predict cytomegalovirus infection status. Several DR-DQ haplotypes were handled as single units for association and clustering, since linkage in the cohort was strong. Donor age, sex, ethnicity and CMV serostatus were compiled alongside the repertoire data. Around 320 gigabases of sequencing data and around 87 million unique TCR sequences were included in an early release covering under 650 HLA-typed donors. Typing coverage varied by locus: roughly 620-640 donors for A, B, C, DRB1 and DQB1; approximately 520 for DQA1; approximately 570 for DPA1; 450 to 480 for DPB1. A later genetic analysis used genome-wide SNP genotypes for about 60% of the roughly 670 donors, treating that subset as a discovery cohort. Rather than using new phenotypic data, the later analysis identified candidate immune exposures from TCR beta sequences and from how often those sequences occurred across donors. HLA typing included class I and class II loci at four-digit resolution. All discovery cohort repertoires had been generated on a single sequencing platform. Of the 350 to 450 genotyped donors, roughly 76% were placed in the genetic ancestry cluster associated with self-reported Caucasian donors. General conclusions and limits of the study: In both the original and validation cohorts, the classifier was reported to diagnose cytomegalovirus status with high specificity and sensitivity. When HLA alleles, especially DR and DQ, strongly co-occurred, TCR associations were difficult to assign to individual alleles. HLA typing was unavailable for some donors at each locus, so association tests used only the typed subset. Linkage disequilibrium might explain the correlated functional status among segregating V segments, but an unknown experimental factor could not be excluded. A later analysis found that HLA-associated TCR beta chains were more clonally expanded and had lower generation probabilities than equally common non-associated chains. The authors suggested that the approach could potentially be generalized to other disease states and immunological phenotypes. Sequencing depth was assumed to be roughly uniform across donors in the presence/absence analyses, though that assumption may not hold. In a later genetic analysis, a missense DCLRE1C variant was associated with V-gene and J-gene trimming of TCR beta chains, and the association was replicated in an independent cohort. According to a later analysis, TCR association rates differed among HLA loci, with DRB1 alleles showing the most associated TCRs and HLA-C alleles showing the fewest. In a later analysis, several top co-occurrence clusters were reported to appear linked to parvovirus B19, influenza, CMV and Epstein-Barr virus. Compared with the 666-donor mean, donors in an Asian-associated ancestry cluster had fewer N-insertions in productive TCRs, according to a later genetic analysis. The earlier analysis of 450 to 700 of the donors excluded fewer than 20 rarely observed V segments, including chromosome 9 orphons, because counts were too low. An earlier analysis of roughly 570 of the donors showed that most TCR beta V segments appeared in productive rearrangements either about 87% or about 30% of the time, which broadly matched IMGT annotations. A later analysis associated about 17,000 TCR beta sequences with specific HLA alleles at a false discovery rate of 0.05. This cohort had only TCR beta chains sequenced, and the lack of alpha or paired-chain data limited which features could be detected. Immune exposure information for the cohort was limited to CMV serostatus. In vitro tests confirmed that a few of the cytomegalovirus-associated TCR beta chains recognize cytomegalovirus antigens. Some IMGT-functional V segments, including TRBV6-2 and TRBV6-3, could not be told apart with the 87-base-pair reads, so those segments were excluded. A further reported finding was that TCR beta sequences accurately predicted the HLA-A and HLA-B alleles for most subjects in the first cohort. The sequencing pipeline was judged likely to have produced a cluster of highly shared sequence variants as a technical artifact. Across donors, most TCR sequences were observed very rarely, whereas some public TCRs were present in many individuals. According to a later analysis, most CMV-associated TCR beta chains appeared to be HLA-restricted, and the HLA associations seemed to be driven largely by CMV exposure. In the study, approximately 150 TCR beta chains were listed as associated with cytomegalovirus.

The library was generated by the immunoSEQ multiplex PCR assay. For the multiplex PCR, a mixture combining 60 forward primers for TCR Vbeta segments and 13 reverse primers for TCR Jbeta segments was used. A multiplex PCR assay on genomic DNA amplified the CDR3 region of rearranged TCR beta genes. The Illumina HiSeq System was used to sequence the amplified TCR beta libraries as 87-base-pair reads. From the authors' description of their analysis: In a later analysis, tens of millions of unique TCR beta chains were counted across the 650 to 700 repertoires, and approximately 9.9 million of these chains were shared by at least two donors. To remove PCR and sequencing errors, raw reads were error-corrected and collapsed into unique sequences using a nearest-neighbor algorithm that merged closely related sequences. CDR3 sequences were aligned to IMGT reference sequences to assign V, D and J gene segments. For a sequence to be retained, at least a six-nucleotide match to both a V gene segment and a J gene segment was required. Rearrangements were called productive when the CDR3 lacked stop codons and stayed in frame with V and J; all others were non-productive. Following IMGT convention, CDR3 was defined as the stretch from the second conserved V-encoded cysteine up to the conserved J-encoded phenylalanine. The earlier analysis of about 620 of the donors excluded sequences that lacked an unambiguous match to a single V gene segment. In an earlier analysis of 587 of the donors, V segments were called functional above 56.7% productive rearrangements and were called segregating when the between-donor standard deviation exceeded 5%. To diagnose cytomegalovirus status from the catalog of TCR beta chain sequences, a statistical classification framework was built. In a later analysis, TCR nucleotide sequences were compared against IMGT/GENE-DB human TR gene sequences so that V and J genes could be assigned. In a later analysis, CDR3 sequences and most-parsimonious VDJ recombination scenarios were assigned using the TCRdist pipeline. In a later analysis, each TCR beta chain was defined by its CDR3 amino acid sequence together with its V-gene family, and reads lacking a unique V-gene family were excluded. A later analysis removed over 500 highly shared, low-generation-probability nucleotide sequences to deal with suspected cross-contamination and a sequencing artifact. For each public chain, a later analysis derived a clonal expansion index from normalized ranks of inferred template counts within each repertoire. Generation probabilities in a later analysis came from a VDJ recombination model fitted to out-of-frame rearrangements, and those results were checked against IGoR. A later analysis scored TCR-TCR, TCR-HLA and TCR-CMV co-occurrence with hypergeometric tests, applying a repertoire-size bias correction to TCR pairs. To estimate false discovery rates, a later analysis permuted the HLA or CMV assignments 20 times. In a later analysis, co-occurring TCRs were grouped using DBSCAN, with TCRdist sequence similarity added in when clustering inside HLA-allele-positive subsets. Repertoires with fewer than 30,000 or more than 120,000 public chains, plus five repertoires with anomalous nucleotide sharing, were excluded from co-occurrence clustering. Not all clones reach the TCRdb copy of this immuneACCESS table, which keeps in-frame sequences only. Checked studies attribute under half of the gap to unresolved V genes and leave the rest unexplained. V and J calls and clone size are copied from that table; D and trimming were computed from the DNA. The sample has approximately 97,000 clones on record, around 57% of them singletons. Over 4% of the sample comes from the top ten.

The cohort consisted of 650 to 850 healthy bone marrow donors. Cohort members were all nominally healthy when sampled, although unrecorded immune exposures were likely present. Of the 666 cohort members, some 270 had positive CMV serostatus and roughly 330 had negative CMV serostatus, and CMV serostatus was not recorded for the donor. A peripheral blood sample was provided by each donor, and peripheral blood mononuclear cells were used for TCR beta sequencing. The Qiagen DNeasy Blood Extraction Kit was used to extract genomic DNA from the blood cell samples. This clone was counted only a few times. The antigen it recognizes is unknown. Nothing much larger sits one base from this clone, and base qualities are not available. Via the germline V gene, CDR1 is MDHEN and CDR2 SYDVKM. The CDR3 starts with the cysteine, ends with the phenylalanine, and has 16 residues. Only the CDR3 portion is preserved as DNA: 48 bases, with reading frame beginning at the first base. After removal of 3 bases from V and 4 bases from J, the junction retains 8 bases not matched to a gene.

The V and J segments used are TRBV28 and TRBJ2-3; 9 nucleotides in the junction match TRBD2. The sample consisted of PBMCs. This clonotype was obtained from a human donor in good health. The nucleotides are TGTGCCAGCAGTTTTAGCGGGAGTGTAGGCGCAGATACGCAGTATTTT. Translation gives CASSFSGSVGADTQYF.